The clone carrying this T cell receptor (beta chain) turned up a few times. Its specificity is unknown. This record belongs to a study of blood T cells in healthy people across ages. General observations from the study: Aged donors had fewer naive CD4+ cells and lower diversity than long-lived donors. Per million T cells, the diversity of TCR beta decreased roughly linearly as age advanced. Naive T cell percentage showed a strong correlation with TCR beta diversity.

The authors ran a second PCR of 7 to 11 cycles using a sample-barcoded 5' primer and a J-beta primer mix. TCRdb re-called the 5' RACE reads through MiXCR, storing one row per CDR3 protein. The sample includes over 750,000 distinct CDR3 sequences, 20% to 25% of them seen just once. Trimming removed 2 bases from V and 3 bases from J, with 14 bases in between. The CDR3 totals 15 residues. Germline loops: CDR1 MNHNS, CDR2 SASEGT. The sample also formed part of further work on T cells of mothers and their children. That investigation notes: Related mother-child pairs showed slightly, non-significantly higher overlap than unrelated pairs.

This TCR was recovered from a boy aged 10-17 years in good health. The genes are TRBV6-1 and TRBJ2-7; D not resolved. The specimen sequenced was blood. This chain's CDR3 is CASSERALSDYEQYF. For the CDR3, the DNA is TGTGCCAGCAGTGAACGGGCTCTTTCGGACTACGAGCAGTACTTC.